The T cell receptor beta chain under discussion was sequenced for a study of radiotherapy plus CTLA-4 blockade in lung cancer. Findings and caveats of the study: Clones derived from tumor TCRs expanded in blood after radiotherapy plus ipilimumab.

Libraries were prepared by immunoSEQ multiplex PCR; TCRdb keeps only in-frame clonotypes and omits some of them. The table records about 38,000 clones, over 70% of them present only once. Comment on this clone: Antigen specificity is unknown.

CDR3 size: 16 residues. The rearrangement links TRBV12-1 to TRBJ2-7; the table's D gene call, TRBD2, was not cross checked with the DNA. TRBV12-1 counts as a pseudogene. This sequence was found in a human donor with non-small cell lung cancer who had stable disease on radiotherapy plus ipilimumab. The sample in question was peripheral blood, obtained from a patient treated with radiotherapy plus ipilimumab. CDR3 loop: CASSFGSPGENYEQYV. CDR3 nucleotides: TGTGCCAGCAGCTTTGGCAGCCCGGGGGAAAACTACGAGCAGTACGTC.